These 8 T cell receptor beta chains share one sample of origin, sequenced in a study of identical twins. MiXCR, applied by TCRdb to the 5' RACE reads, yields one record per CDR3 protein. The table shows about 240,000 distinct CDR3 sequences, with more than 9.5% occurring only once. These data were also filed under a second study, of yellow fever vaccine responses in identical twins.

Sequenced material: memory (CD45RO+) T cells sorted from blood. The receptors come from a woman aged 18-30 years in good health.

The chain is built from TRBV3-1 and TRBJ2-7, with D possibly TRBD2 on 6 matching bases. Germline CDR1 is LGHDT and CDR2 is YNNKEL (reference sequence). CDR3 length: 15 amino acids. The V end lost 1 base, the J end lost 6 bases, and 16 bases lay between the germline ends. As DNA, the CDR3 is TGTGCCAGCAGCCAAGTCCGGCGCGGGGCGCTCGAGCAGTACTTC. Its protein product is CASSQVRRGALEQYF.

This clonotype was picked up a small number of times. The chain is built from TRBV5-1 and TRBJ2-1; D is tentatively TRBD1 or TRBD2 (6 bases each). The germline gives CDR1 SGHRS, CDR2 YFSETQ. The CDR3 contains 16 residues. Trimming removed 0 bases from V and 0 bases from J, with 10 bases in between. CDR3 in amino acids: CASSLEGGSSYNEQFF. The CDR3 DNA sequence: TGCGCCAGCAGCTTGGAGGGGGGCAGCTCCTACAATGAGCAGTTCTTC.

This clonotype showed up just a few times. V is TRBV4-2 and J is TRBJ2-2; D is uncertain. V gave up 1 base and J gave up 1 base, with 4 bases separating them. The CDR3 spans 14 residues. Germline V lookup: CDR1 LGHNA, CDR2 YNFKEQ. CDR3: CASSQGENTGELFF. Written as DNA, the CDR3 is TGTGCCAGCAGCCAAGGAGAGAACACCGGGGAGCTGTTTTTT.

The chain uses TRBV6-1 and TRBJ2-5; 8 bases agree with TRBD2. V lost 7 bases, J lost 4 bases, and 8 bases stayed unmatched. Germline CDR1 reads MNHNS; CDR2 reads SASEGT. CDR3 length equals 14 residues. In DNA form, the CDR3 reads TGTGCCAGCAAGACCCCGGGAGGGCGAGAGACCCAGTACTTC. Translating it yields CASKTPGGRETQYF.

CDR3 sequence reads: CASSILAGERYEQYF. The CDR3 DNA sequence: TGCGCCAGCAGCATACTAGCGGGAGAGAGGTACGAGCAGTACTTC. The rearrangement links TRBV5-1 to TRBJ2-7, with 11 nucleotides matching TRBD2. From germline, CDR1 is SGHRS and CDR2 YFSETQ. Losses at the gene ends were 4 bases for V and 4 bases for J; bases not matched to a gene: 7. The CDR3 sequence is 15 residues long.

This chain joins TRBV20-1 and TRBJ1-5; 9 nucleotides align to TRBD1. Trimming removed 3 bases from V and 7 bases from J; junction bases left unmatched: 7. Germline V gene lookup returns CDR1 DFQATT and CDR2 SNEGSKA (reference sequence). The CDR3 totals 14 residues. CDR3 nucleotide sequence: TGCAGTGCTAGGTCCGGGACAGGGCGACAGCCCCAGCATTTT. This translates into CSARSGTGRQPQHF.

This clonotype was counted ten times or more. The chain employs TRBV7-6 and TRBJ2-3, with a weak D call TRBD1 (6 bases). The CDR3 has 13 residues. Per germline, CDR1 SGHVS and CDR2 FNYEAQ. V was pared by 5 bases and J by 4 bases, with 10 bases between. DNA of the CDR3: TGTGCCAGCAGCCCAGGGGTTTCAGATACGCAGTATTTT. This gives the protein CASSPGVSDTQYF. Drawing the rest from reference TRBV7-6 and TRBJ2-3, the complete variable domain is GAGVSQSPRYKVTKRGQDVALRCDPISGHVSLYWYRQALGQGPEFLTYFNYEAQQDKSGLPNDRFSAERPEGSISTLTIQRTEQRDSAMYRCASSPGVSDTQYFGPGTRLTVL.

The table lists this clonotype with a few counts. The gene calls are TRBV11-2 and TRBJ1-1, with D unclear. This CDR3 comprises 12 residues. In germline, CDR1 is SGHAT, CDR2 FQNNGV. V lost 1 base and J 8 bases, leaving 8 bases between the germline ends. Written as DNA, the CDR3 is TGTGCCAGCAGCTTAGGGGTAGCAGAAGCTTTCTTT. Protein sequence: CASSLGVAEAFF.